This T cell receptor beta chain was sequenced in a study of shared clonotypes between healthy human individuals. At the level of the study: Donors had three CD4 naive, three CD4 memory, two CD8 naive and one CD8 memory plate apiece. General study points: Blood alone was sampled, and tissue repertoires likely differ. Several donors shared 4.5% to 6.5% of their naive CD4 clonotypes. Expectations were that clonotype sharing among donors would be affected by sequencing depth.

The table came from immunoSEQ multiplex PCR; TCRdb's copy has only in-frame clones and leaves some out. Of about 510,000 clones listed, about 95% are singletons. Comment on this clone: Antigen: not known.

The material sequenced was naive CD4+ T cells sorted from blood. Subset noted: CD45RA+ positively selected. The TCR originated in a woman aged 25 to 39 in good health.

The CDR3 loop is CASSPSRHLNYGYTF. DNA for the CDR3: TGTGCCAGCTCACCAAGTCGACACCTTAACTATGGCTACACCTTC. The chain couples TRBV18 to TRBJ1-2; D is unresolved. Germline V gives CDR1 KGHSH, CDR2 LQKENI. V was pared by 2 bases and J by 1 base, with 11 bases between. The CDR3 is made up of 15 amino acids.